This T cell receptor beta chain was captured by sequencing in a study of tumor-infiltrating lymphocytes in primary liver carcinoma. The study's findings and limits: It was in tumors, not blood, that the top-250-clone fraction was significantly higher (p = 0.039). Overlap in tumor-adjacent and tumor-blood pairs fell below that of tumor region pairs.

A primer in the constant region served to generate TCR beta cDNA from 500 ng of total RNA. Construction of TCR beta libraries relied on three successive nested multiplex PCR rounds employing slightly modified ARM-PCR. Use of TRBV1-TRBV30 forward primers with a C-beta reverse primer characterized the first two PCR rounds, which lasted around 11 cycles each. TCRdb re-called the multiplex PCR reads through MiXCR, storing one row per CDR3 protein. The sample gives over 75,000 distinct CDR3 sequences, just over 65% of which show up once; around 26% is in the top ten. The CDR3 length is 15 residues. From germline, CDR1 is SGHAT and CDR2 FQNNGV. Taking about 19-32 mg of unsorted bulk tissue, the authors co-extracted RNA and DNA. Comments on this clonotype: Its antigen remains unknown.

The receptor was isolated from a man aged 40-49 years with primary liver carcinoma and hepatitis B virus infection. Sequencing was done on a sample of tumor-adjacent normal liver tissue. The chain couples TRBV11-2 to TRBJ2-1, with TRBD1 identical over 7 bases. The J call may be in error: the DNA end matches TRBJ2-7 better. The CDR3 DNA follows: TGTGCCAGCAGCTTAGTTACAGGGGCCTATAATGAGCAGTACTTC. It codes for CASSLVTGAYNEQYF.